A single sample is the source of the 2 T cell receptor beta chains below, sequenced in a study of blood T cells in healthy people across ages. Through a sample-barcoded 5' primer and a J-beta primer mix, a second PCR was run for roughly 6 to 12 cycles. TCRdb itself ran the 5' RACE reads through MiXCR, one entry per CDR3 protein. The repertoire holds 910,000 or so distinct CDR3 sequences, with approximately 50% as singletons. The sample taken for sequencing was blood. These receptors came from a woman between 55 and 75 years old in good health.

The chain links TRBV29-1 to TRBJ2-5; 13 bases align to TRBD2. The J call may be incorrect, as the DNA end agrees better with TRBJ2-7. The CDR3 runs to 14 residues. In germline, CDR1 is SQVTM, CDR2 ANQGSEA. In DNA, the CDR3 is TGCAGCGTTGGACTAGCGGGAGGTTTGTCCGAGCAGTACTTC. Amino acid sequence: CSVGLAGGLSEQYF.

This clonotype was seen only a few times. This chain links TRBV29-1 with TRBJ2-3; TRBD1 is a possible D gene (5 bases). This CDR3 spans 14 amino acids. Looked up from germline, CDR1 is SQVTM and CDR2 is ANQGSEA. V was shortened by 4 bases and J by 3 bases, with 14 bases between the two germline ends. The CDR3 DNA sequence: TGCAGCGTTGTCCCCCAGGGATTAACAGATACGCAGTATTTT. Amino acid sequence: CSVVPQGLTDTQYF.